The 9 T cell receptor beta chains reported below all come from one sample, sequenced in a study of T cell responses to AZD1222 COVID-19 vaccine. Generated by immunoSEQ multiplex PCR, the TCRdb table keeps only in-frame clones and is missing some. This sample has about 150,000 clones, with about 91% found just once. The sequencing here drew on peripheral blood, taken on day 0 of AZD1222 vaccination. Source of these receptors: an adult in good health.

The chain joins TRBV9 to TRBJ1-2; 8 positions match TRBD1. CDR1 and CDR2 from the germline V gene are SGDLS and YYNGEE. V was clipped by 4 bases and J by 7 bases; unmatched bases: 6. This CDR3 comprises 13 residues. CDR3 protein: CASSPDRGFGYTF. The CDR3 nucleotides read TGTGCCAGCAGCCCCGACAGGGGTTTTGGCTACACCTTC. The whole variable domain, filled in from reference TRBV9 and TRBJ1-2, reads DSGVTQTPKHLITATGQRVTLRCSPRSGDLSVYWYQQSLDQGLQFLIQYYNGEERAKGNILERFSAQQFPDLHSELNLSSLELGDSALYFCASSPDRGFGYTFGSGTRLTVV.

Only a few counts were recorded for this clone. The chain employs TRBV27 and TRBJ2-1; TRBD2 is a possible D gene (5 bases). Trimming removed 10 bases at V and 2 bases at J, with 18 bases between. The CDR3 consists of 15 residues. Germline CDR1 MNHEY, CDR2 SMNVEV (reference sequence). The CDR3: CAIRNPGSAYNEQFF. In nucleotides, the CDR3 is TGTGCCATCAGAAACCCGGGGAGCGCCTACAATGAGCAGTTCTTC.

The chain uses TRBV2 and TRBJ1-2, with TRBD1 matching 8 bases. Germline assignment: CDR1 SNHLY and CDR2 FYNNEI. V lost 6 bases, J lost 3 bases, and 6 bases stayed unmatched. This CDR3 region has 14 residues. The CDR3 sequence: CASSGTGGDYGYTF. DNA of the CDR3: TGTGCCAGCAGCGGGACAGGCGGCGACTATGGCTACACCTTC. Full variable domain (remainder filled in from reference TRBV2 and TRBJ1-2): EPEVTQTPSHQVTQMGQEVILRCVPISNHLYFYWYRQILGQKVEFLVSFYNNEISEKSEIFDDQFSVERPDGSNFTLKIRSTKLEDSAMYFCASSGTGGDYGYTFGSGTRLTVV.

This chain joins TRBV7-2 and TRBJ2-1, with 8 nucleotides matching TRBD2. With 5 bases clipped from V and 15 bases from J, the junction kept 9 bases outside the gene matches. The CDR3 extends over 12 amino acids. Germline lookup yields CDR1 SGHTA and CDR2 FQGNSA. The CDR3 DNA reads TGTGCCAGCAGCGCCACTAGCGGCGGTCGGTTCTTC. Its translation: CASSATSGGRFF.

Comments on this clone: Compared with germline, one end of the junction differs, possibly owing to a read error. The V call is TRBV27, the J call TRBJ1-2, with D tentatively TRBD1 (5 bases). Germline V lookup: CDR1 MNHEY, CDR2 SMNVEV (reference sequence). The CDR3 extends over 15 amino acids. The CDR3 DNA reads TGTGCCAGCATTTTAACATGGCCAGGGTCCAATGGCTACACCTTC. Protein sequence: CASILTWPGSNGYTF.

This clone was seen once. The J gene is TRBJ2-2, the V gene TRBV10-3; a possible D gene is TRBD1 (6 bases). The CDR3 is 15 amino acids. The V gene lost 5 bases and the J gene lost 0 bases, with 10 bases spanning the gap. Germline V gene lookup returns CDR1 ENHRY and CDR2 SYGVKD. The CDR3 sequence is CAISPGESNTGELFF. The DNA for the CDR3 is TGTGCCATCAGTCCAGGGGAATCGAACACCGGGGAGCTGTTTTTT.

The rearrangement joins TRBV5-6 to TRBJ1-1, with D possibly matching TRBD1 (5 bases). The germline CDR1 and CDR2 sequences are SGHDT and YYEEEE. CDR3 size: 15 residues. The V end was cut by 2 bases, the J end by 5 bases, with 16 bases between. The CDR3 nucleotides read TGTGCCAGCAGCTTCGCCAAACAGACAGTGACTGAAGCTTTCTTT. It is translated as CASSFAKQTVTEAFF.

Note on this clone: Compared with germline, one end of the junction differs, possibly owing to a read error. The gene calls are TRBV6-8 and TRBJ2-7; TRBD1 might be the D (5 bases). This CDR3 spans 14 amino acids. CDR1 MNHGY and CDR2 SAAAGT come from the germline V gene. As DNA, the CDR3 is TGTGCCACCAGTATCCAACAGGTCCTCTACGAGCAGTACTTC. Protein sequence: CATSIQQVLYEQYF.

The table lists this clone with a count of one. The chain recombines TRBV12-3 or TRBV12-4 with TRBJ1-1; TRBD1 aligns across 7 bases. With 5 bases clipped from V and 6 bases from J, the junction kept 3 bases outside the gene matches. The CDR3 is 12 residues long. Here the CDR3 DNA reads TGTGCCAGCAGTCCCCAGGGGGCTGAAGCTTTCTTT. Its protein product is CASSPQGAEAFF.